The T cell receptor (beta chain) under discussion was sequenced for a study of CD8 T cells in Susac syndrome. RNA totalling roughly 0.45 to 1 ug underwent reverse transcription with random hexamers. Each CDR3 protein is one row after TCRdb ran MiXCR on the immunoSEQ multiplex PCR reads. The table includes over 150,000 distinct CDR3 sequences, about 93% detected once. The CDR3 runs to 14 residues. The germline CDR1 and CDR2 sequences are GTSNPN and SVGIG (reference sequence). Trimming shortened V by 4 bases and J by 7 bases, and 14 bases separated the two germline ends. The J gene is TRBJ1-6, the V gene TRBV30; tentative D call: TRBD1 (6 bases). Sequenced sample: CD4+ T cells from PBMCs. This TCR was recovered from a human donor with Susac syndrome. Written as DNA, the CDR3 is TGTGCCTGGACCACAGGGATTATGAATTCACCCCTCCACTTT. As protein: CAWTTGIMNSPLHF.